Below, 30 T cell receptor beta chains from the same sample are listed, as sequenced in a study of T cell responses to AZD1222 COVID-19 vaccine. Using immunoSEQ multiplex PCR, the repertoire was profiled, and TCRdb retains in-frame clones only, with some absent. The sample consists of 150,000 to 200,000 clones, over 90% of them appearing once. The sequencing used peripheral blood, collected on day 0 of AZD1222 vaccination. Source of these receptors: an adult in good health.

In this sample, this clone turned up a few times. The chain is built from TRBV6-4 and TRBJ2-6; maybe TRBD1 (5 bases). Germline V gene data show CDR1 as MRHNA and CDR2 as SNTAGT. The CDR3 runs to 17 residues. Deletions cut 6 bases from V and 0 bases from J, with 15 bases between. Here the CDR3 DNA reads TGTGCCAGCAGGGTACAGGTTTACTCCTCTGGGGCCAACGTCCTGACTTTC. Its translation is CASRVQVYSSGANVLTF.

This clone came up a few times. The rearrangement joins TRBV4-1 to TRBJ2-2, with D perhaps matching TRBD2 (6 bases). The V end lost 3 bases, the J end lost 5 bases, and 13 bases lay between the germline ends. This CDR3 comprises 15 residues. From germline, CDR1 is MGHRA and CDR2 YSYEKL. The CDR3 protein is CASSHPLGGTGELFF. The CDR3 coding sequence is TGCGCCAGCAGCCACCCCTTAGGAGGGACCGGGGAGCTGTTTTTT.

The chain is built from TRBV18 and TRBJ2-5; 7 bases map to TRBD1. CDR1 and CDR2 (germline): KGHSH, LQKENI. Trimming removed 3 bases from V and 3 bases from J; junction bases left unmatched: 4. The CDR3 sequence is 14 residues long. For the CDR3, the DNA is TGTGCCAGCTCACCTCGGCAGGGGGAAGAGACCCAGTACTTC. Protein sequence: CASSPRQGEETQYF.

This sequence joins TRBV27 and TRBJ2-2, with D tentatively TRBD2 (7 bases). Germline-derived CDR1 and CDR2 are MNHEY and SMNVEV (reference sequence). Between the trimmed V and J ends, which lost 2 bases and 6 bases, there was a span of 10 bases. This CDR3 comprises 14 residues. The CDR3: CASSLLGGPGELFF. CDR3 bases: TGTGCCAGCAGTTTACTCGGGGGGCCCGGGGAGCTGTTTTTT.

This sequence joins TRBV5-1 and TRBJ1-1; 7 bases align to TRBD1. Germline V CDR1 and CDR2: SGHRS, YFSETQ. This CDR3 is built from 14 residues. V was clipped by 3 bases and J by 5 bases; unmatched bases: 7. The CDR3 protein is CASSSDRVRTEAFF. CDR3 bases: TGCGCCAGCAGCTCCGACAGGGTTCGGACTGAAGCTTTCTTT.

The chain links TRBV5-1 to TRBJ1-2; TRBD1 is a possible D gene (6 bases). Per the germline V gene, CDR1 is SGHRS and CDR2 is YFSETQ. V gave up 0 bases and J gave up 3 bases, with 12 bases separating them. This CDR3 is built from 15 residues. The CDR3: CASSLGIQGDYGYTF. The CDR3 nucleotides read TGCGCCAGCAGCTTGGGGATACAGGGAGACTATGGCTACACCTTC.

The chain has TRBV3-1 (or the pseudogene TRBV3-2) and TRBJ2-7; D is unresolved. V shed 4 bases and J shed 0 bases, with 10 bases lying between them. Germline loops: CDR1 LGHDT, CDR2 YNNKEL (reference sequence). The CDR3 length is 14 residues. CDR3 sequence (DNA): TGTGCCAGCAGCCTAGGGCAGGTCTCCTACGAGCAGTACTTC. Translated, it gives CASSLGQVSYEQYF.

The chain has TRBV12-5 and TRBJ2-3; 8 nucleotides match TRBD1. After removal of 4 bases from V and 0 bases from J, the junction contained 6 bases not matched to a gene. The CDR3 loop spans 16 amino acids. From germline, CDR1 is LGHNT and CDR2 FRNRAP. CDR3: CASGSGTGSSTDTQYF. The CDR3 DNA sequence: TGTGCTAGTGGTTCCGGGACAGGTTCTAGCACAGATACGCAGTATTTT. Combining the CDR3 with reference TRBV12-5 and TRBJ2-3 gives the whole variable domain DARVTQTPRHKVTEMGQEVTMRCQPILGHNTVFWYRQTMMQGLELLAYFRNRAPLDDSGMPKDRFSAEMPDATLATLKIQPSEPRDSAVYFCASGSGTGSSTDTQYFGPGTRLTVL.

The rearrangement joins TRBV12-3 or TRBV12-4 to TRBJ2-5, with unresolved D. This CDR3 has 12 amino acids. The V and J ends lost 4 bases and 4 bases respectively, with 7 bases between them. CDR3 in amino acids: CASSSLRETQYF. The CDR3 region has the DNA TGTGCCAGCAGTTCACTCAGAGAGACCCAGTACTTC.

This rearrangement joins TRBV19 to TRBJ2-3; a possible D gene is TRBD1 (6 bases). Trimming left V 3 bases short and J 4 bases short, with 11 bases between. The germline V gene has CDR1 LNHDA and CDR2 SQIVND (reference sequence). This CDR3 spans 14 amino acids. The CDR3 here is CASSIQGRPDTQYF. The DNA for the CDR3 is TGTGCCAGTAGTATTCAGGGGCGCCCAGATACGCAGTATTTT.

This clone was recorded only once. The chain is built from TRBV7-2 and TRBJ2-2; TRBD1 might be the D (5 bases). With 6 bases removed from V and 0 bases from J, the gap between germline ends came to 14 bases. CDR1 and CDR2 (germline): SGHTA, FQGNSA. CDR3 length: 16 amino acids. DNA for the CDR3: TGTGCCAGCAGGCGGACACCTAACACGAACACCGGGGAGCTGTTTTTT. Protein: CASRRTPNTNTGELFF. The full variable domain, with the rest looked up from reference TRBV7-2 and TRBJ2-2, is GAGVSQSPSNKVTEKGKDVELRCDPISGHTALYWYRQSLGQGLEFLIYFQGNSAPDKSGLPSDRFSAERTGGSVSTLTIQRTQQEDSAVYLCASRRTPNTNTGELFFGEGSRLTVL.

This clone was detected only once. The chain couples TRBV5-4 to TRBJ2-3, with D maybe TRBD2 (6 bases). From germline, CDR1 is SGHNT and CDR2 YYREEE (reference sequence). The V gene lost 0 bases and the J gene lost 3 bases, with 14 bases spanning the gap. The CDR3 loop spans 16 amino acids. CDR3 protein: CASSLASGVVTDTQYF. The CDR3 DNA follows: TGTGCCAGCAGCTTGGCCTCGGGAGTCGTAACAGATACGCAGTATTTT.

This chain joins TRBV5-1 and TRBJ2-7; 8 positions match TRBD2. Germline CDR1 is SGHRS and CDR2 is YFSETQ. Trimming cost V 3 bases and J 2 bases; bases outside gene matches: 4. The CDR3 runs 14 residues. The CDR3 region is CASSWLAGPYEQYF. CDR3 coding DNA: TGCGCCAGCAGCTGGCTAGCGGGTCCCTACGAGCAGTACTTC.

The J gene is TRBJ1-2, the V gene TRBV5-1; D is undetermined. Germline assignment: CDR1 SGHRS and CDR2 YFSETQ. CDR3 length equals 13 residues. Trimming cost V 3 bases and J 9 bases, with 15 bases left between them. DNA for the CDR3: TGCGCCAGCAGCTCAACTCCGGAAGTCAGCTACACCTTC. It is translated as CASSSTPEVSYTF.

This clone appeared a single time. This chain connects TRBV10-2 to TRBJ1-6, with D unclear. V shed 5 bases and J shed 4 bases, with 9 bases lying between them. CDR3 length equals 14 residues. Germline CDR1 and CDR2: WSHSY and SAAADI. DNA of the CDR3: TGCGCCAGCAGTTGGACGGATTATAATTCACCCCTCCACTTT. It codes for CASSWTDYNSPLHF.

The CDR3 protein is CASTLLQGAGNTIYF. CDR3 sequence (DNA): TGTGCCAGCACCCTACTGCAGGGGGCTGGAAACACCATATATTTT. V usage is TRBV28 and J usage is TRBJ1-3; 7 nucleotides align to TRBD1. This CDR3 is 15 amino acids long. V lost 7 bases and J lost 2; bases outside the gene matches: 8. The germline V gene has CDR1 MDHEN and CDR2 SYDVKM.

This clone was detected once. The chain is built from TRBV7-2 and TRBJ2-5; D uncertain. Trimming took 1 base from V and 5 from J, leaving 8 bases between them. Germline loops: CDR1 SGHTA, CDR2 FQGNSA. CDR3 length equals 13 residues. CDR3 coding DNA: TGTGCCAGCAGCTTAGGCGAACTGGAGACCCAGTACTTC. It encodes CASSLGELETQYF.

The V and J genes are TRBV5-1 and TRBJ1-1; perhaps TRBD1 as D (5 bases). Trimming stripped 3 bases from V and 6 bases from J, with 12 bases between. CDR3 length equals 13 residues. Germline V gene data show CDR1 as SGHRS and CDR2 as YFSETQ. Written as DNA, the CDR3 is TGCGCCAGCAGCTCCCCAGGGTCCTCTGAAGCTTTCTTT. Translating it yields CASSSPGSSEAFF.

The chain uses TRBV5-1 and TRBJ2-6; D could derive from TRBD1 or TRBD2 (5 bases each). V was cut by 2 bases and J by 1 base, with 10 bases left in between. The CDR3 runs to 16 residues. Germline CDR1 SGHRS, CDR2 YFSETQ. The CDR3 is CASSFGGGSGANVLTF. DNA for the CDR3: TGCGCCAGCAGCTTTGGTGGGGGTTCTGGGGCCAACGTCCTGACTTTC. Full variable domain (missing parts from reference TRBV5-1 and TRBJ2-6): KAGVTQTPRYLIKTRGQQVTLSCSPISGHRSVSWYQQTPGQGLQFLFEYFSETQRNKGNFPGRFSGRQFSNSRSEMNVSTLELGDSALYLCASSFGGGSGANVLTFGAGSRLTVL.

The gene calls are TRBV19 and TRBJ1-1; D unresolved. CDR1 LNHDA and CDR2 SQIVND come from the germline V gene (reference sequence). V gave up 3 bases and J gave up 11 bases, with 10 bases separating them. The CDR3 is 11 amino acids. The CDR3 region is CASSIPRRAFF. CDR3 bases: TGTGCCAGTAGTATCCCTCGTCGGGCTTTCTTT. The full variable domain, rest sourced from reference TRBV19 and TRBJ1-1, is DGGITQSPKYLFRKEGQNVTLSCEQNLNHDAMYWYRQDPGQGLRLIYYSQIVNDFQKGDIAEGYSVSREKKESFPLTVTSAQKNPTAFYLCASSIPRRAFFGQGTRLTVV.

Written as DNA, the CDR3 is TGTGCCAGCAGTTTAATAAACCGGGACGGGATCGGTTCCTATAATTCACCCCTCCACTTT. It translates to CASSLINRDGIGSYNSPLHF. V gene TRBV27 combines with J gene TRBJ1-6; maybe TRBD1 (5 bases). The V gene lost 2 bases and the J gene lost 1 base, with 21 bases spanning the gap. There are 20 residues in the CDR3. Germline values: CDR1 MNHEY, CDR2 SMNVEV (reference sequence).

J is TRBJ2-7 and V is TRBV3-1 (or the pseudogene TRBV3-2); 14 positions match TRBD2. The CDR3 consists of 15 residues. J was trimmed by 7 bases and V by 1 base; bases with no gene match: 3. The germline V gene encodes CDR1 LGHDT and CDR2 YNNKEL (reference sequence). Here the CDR3 DNA reads TGTGCCAGCAGCCAAGCGACTAGCGGGAGGGGTGAGCAGTACTTC. It yields the protein CASSQATSGRGEQYF.

The rearrangement joins TRBV9 to TRBJ1-4, with D perhaps TRBD1 (5 bases). CDR1 and CDR2 (germline): SGDLS, YYNGEE. The CDR3 length is 14 residues. V lost 2 bases and J lost 6, with 11 bases in between. This CDR3 is CASSVTGTDEKLFF. CDR3 in DNA: TGTGCCAGCAGCGTTACAGGTACGGATGAAAAACTGTTTTTT.

The V and J genes are TRBV6-5 and TRBJ1-4; TRBD1 agrees at 9 bases. Germline V gene data show CDR1 as MNHEY and CDR2 as SVGAGI. The CDR3 contains 15 residues. V lost 8 bases, J lost 0 bases, and 4 bases stayed unmatched. The CDR3, as DNA: TGTGCCAGCCGGGACAGGGATGCAACTAATGAAAAACTGTTTTTT. It specifies CASRDRDATNEKLFF.

This clone has only one observation. The chain recombines TRBV4-2 with TRBJ2-2; maybe TRBD1 (6 bases). Germline assignment: CDR1 LGHNA and CDR2 YNFKEQ. V dropped 4 bases and J dropped 3 bases, with 9 bases sitting between them. The CDR3 extends over 14 amino acids. The CDR3 DNA sequence: TGTGCCAGCAGCCGGACAGAGTACACCGGGGAGCTGTTTTTT. Amino acids: CASSRTEYTGELFF.

The chain is built from TRBV27 and TRBJ1-2; 7 positions agree with TRBD1. The V gene end was trimmed by 6 bases and the J gene end by 8 bases; junction bases not matched to a gene: 15. Per the germline V gene, CDR1 is MNHEY and CDR2 is SMNVEV (reference sequence). The CDR3 totals 15 residues. In nucleotides, the CDR3 is TGTGCCAGCAGGACCCTAGGGGGCGCGGGACGCGGCTACACCTTC. It codes for CASRTLGGAGRGYTF.

The chain recombines TRBV6-5 with TRBJ1-5, with D possibly matching TRBD1 (5 bases). Germline CDR1 reads MNHEY; CDR2 reads SVGAGI. Trimming pared 7 bases from V and 0 bases from J, leaving 13 bases between. The CDR3 sequence is 15 residues long. The CDR3 region is CASTEGLFSNQPQHF. The CDR3 nucleotides are TGTGCCAGCACCGAGGGGCTATTTAGCAATCAGCCCCAGCATTTT.

The genes are TRBV18 and TRBJ2-7; no clear D gene. V dropped 6 bases and J dropped 4 bases, with 13 bases sitting between them. CDR3 size: 13 residues. CDR1 KGHSH and CDR2 LQKENI come from the germline V gene. CDR3 sequence reads: CASSHGPNYEQYF. Here the CDR3 DNA reads TGTGCCAGCTCCCACGGACCGAATTACGAGCAGTACTTC.

This CDR3 is CASSTHLDGYTF. CDR3 nucleotides: TGTGCCAGCAGTACCCACCTAGATGGCTACACCTTC. This chain connects TRBV6-5 to TRBJ1-2; no reliable D call. V shed 5 bases and J shed 6 bases, with 10 bases lying between them. CDR1 MNHEY and CDR2 SVGAGI come from the germline V gene. This CDR3 is built from 12 residues.

The V gene is TRBV5-1, the J gene TRBJ1-1; TRBD1 might be the D (6 bases). Per the germline V gene, CDR1 is SGHRS and CDR2 is YFSETQ. The CDR3 covers 17 residues. V was cut by 3 bases and J by 0 bases, with 18 bases left in between. CDR3: CASSYPTGGNMNTEAFF. Here the CDR3 DNA reads TGCGCCAGCAGCTATCCGACAGGAGGGAACATGAACACTGAAGCTTTCTTT.